The clone carrying this T cell receptor beta chain showed up many times. In germline, CDR1 is MDHEN, CDR2 SYDVKM. The CDR3 contains 14 residues. Trimming took off 4 bases at V and 4 bases at J, with 13 bases between the two ends. This entry belongs to a study of T cells in Graves' hyperthyroidism and ophthalmopathy. What was amplified from RNA transcripts were TCR beta CDR3 regions. First-round RT-PCR of the TCR CDR3 relied on the HTBI primer set. TCRdb ran MiXCR on the multiplex PCR reads and lists one entry per CDR3 protein. The sample consists of more than 300,000 distinct CDR3 sequences, more than 11% of them appearing once. For Graves' hyperthyroidism to be stable, ophthalmopathy could not progress within 18 months. These patients, aged 18 to 65, had recently diagnosed hyperthyroidism lasting under 2 months.

Source material: blood. The chain has TRBV28 and TRBJ1-2; D is possibly TRBD1 (5 bases). The TCR originated in a woman in her fifties or sixties with Graves' hyperthyroidism. CDR3 in amino acids: CASSSSGTSYGYTF. The CDR3 nucleotides read TGTGCCAGCAGTTCTTCCGGGACTAGCTATGGCTACACCTTC.